The T cell receptor beta chain under discussion was sequenced for a study of T-cell reconstitution after alpha-beta-depleted transplantation in children. Study-level findings and limits: One year after transplant, T-cell counts and diversity came mostly from newly produced T cells.

A note on this clonotype: Its cognate antigen is unknown.

Unique molecular identifiers were incorporated into the prepared TCRbeta library. MiXCR, run by TCRdb on the PCR reads, gives a single entry per CDR3 protein. The sample shows about 980,000 distinct CDR3 sequences, roughly 29% of them seen only once. Germline V gene sequence: CDR1 MNHNS, CDR2 SASEGT. Trimming took 5 bases from V and 6 from J, leaving 20 bases between them. The CDR3 spans 16 residues. This specimen was PBMCs, mostly from graft donor cells, taken 360 days after TCRalphabeta/CD19-depleted stem cell transplant. J is TRBJ2-1 and V is TRBV6-1; D call uncertain. This clonotype originated in a boy under two years old who had a stem cell transplant for SCID, so the T cells may come from the graft donor. Here the CDR3 DNA reads TGTGCCAGCAGTACCAACCCGTTAGAGAGGTTCAATGAGCAGTTCTTC. The encoded protein is CASSTNPLERFNEQFF.